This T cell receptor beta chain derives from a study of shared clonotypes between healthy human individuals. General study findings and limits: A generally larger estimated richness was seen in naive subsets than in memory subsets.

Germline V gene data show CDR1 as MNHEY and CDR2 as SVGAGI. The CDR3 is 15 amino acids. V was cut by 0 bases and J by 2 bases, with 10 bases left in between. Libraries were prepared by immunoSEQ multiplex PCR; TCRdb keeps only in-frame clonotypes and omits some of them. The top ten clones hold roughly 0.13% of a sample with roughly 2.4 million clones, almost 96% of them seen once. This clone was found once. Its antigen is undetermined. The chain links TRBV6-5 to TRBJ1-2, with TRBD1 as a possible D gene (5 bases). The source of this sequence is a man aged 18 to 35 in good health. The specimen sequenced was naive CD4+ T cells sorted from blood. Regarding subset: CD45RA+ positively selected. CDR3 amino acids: CASSYSRVDNYGYTF. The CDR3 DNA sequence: TGTGCCAGCAGTTACTCCAGGGTGGACAACTATGGCTACACCTTC.